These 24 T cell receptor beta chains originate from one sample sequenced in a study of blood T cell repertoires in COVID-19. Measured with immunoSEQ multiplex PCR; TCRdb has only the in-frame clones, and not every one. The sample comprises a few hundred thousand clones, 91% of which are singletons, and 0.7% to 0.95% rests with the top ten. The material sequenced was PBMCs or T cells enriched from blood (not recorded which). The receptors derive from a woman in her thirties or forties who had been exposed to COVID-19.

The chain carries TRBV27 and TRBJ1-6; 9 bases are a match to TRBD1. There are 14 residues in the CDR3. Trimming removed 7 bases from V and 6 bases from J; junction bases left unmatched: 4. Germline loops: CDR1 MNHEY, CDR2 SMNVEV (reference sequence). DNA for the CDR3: TGTGCCAGCAAGCCGGGACAGGGTAATTCACCCCTCCACTTT. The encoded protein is CASKPGQGNSPLHF.

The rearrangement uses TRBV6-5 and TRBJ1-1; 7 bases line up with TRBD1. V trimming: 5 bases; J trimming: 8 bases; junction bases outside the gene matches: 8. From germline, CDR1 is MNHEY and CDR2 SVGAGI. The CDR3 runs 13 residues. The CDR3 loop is CASSRDSTFEAFF. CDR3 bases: TGTGCCAGCAGTCGGGACAGCACGTTCGAAGCTTTCTTT.

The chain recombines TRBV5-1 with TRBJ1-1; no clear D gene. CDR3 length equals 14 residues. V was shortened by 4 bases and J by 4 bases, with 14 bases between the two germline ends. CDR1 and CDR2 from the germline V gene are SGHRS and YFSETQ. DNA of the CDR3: TGCGCCAGCAGCCCCGTGGAGGGAGTCACTGAAGCTTTCTTT. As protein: CASSPVEGVTEAFF.

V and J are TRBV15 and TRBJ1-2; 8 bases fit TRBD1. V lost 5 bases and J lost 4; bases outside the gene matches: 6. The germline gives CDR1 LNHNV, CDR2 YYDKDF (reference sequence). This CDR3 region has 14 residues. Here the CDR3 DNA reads TGTGCCACCAGCCCCACCGGGACAGGCTATGGCTACACCTTC. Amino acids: CATSPTGTGYGYTF.

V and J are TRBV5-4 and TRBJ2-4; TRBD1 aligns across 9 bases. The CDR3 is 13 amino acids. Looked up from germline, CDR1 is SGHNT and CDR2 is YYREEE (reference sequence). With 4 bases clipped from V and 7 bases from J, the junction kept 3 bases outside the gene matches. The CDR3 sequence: CASSTGQGNIQYF. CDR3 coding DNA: TGTGCCAGCAGCACGGGACAGGGCAACATTCAGTACTTC.

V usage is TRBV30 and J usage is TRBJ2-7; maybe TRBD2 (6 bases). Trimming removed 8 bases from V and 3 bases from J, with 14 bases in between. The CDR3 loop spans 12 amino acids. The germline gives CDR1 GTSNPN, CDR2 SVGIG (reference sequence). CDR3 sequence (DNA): TGTGCCCGCGGGGACGGTAACTACGAGCAGTACTTC. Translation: CARGDGNYEQYF. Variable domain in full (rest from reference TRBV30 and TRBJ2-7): SQTIHQWPATLVQPVGSPLSLECTVEGTSNPNLYWYRQAAGRGLQLLFYSVGIGQISSEVPQNLSASRPQDRQFILSSKKLLLSDSGFYLCARGDGNYEQYFGPGTRLTVT.

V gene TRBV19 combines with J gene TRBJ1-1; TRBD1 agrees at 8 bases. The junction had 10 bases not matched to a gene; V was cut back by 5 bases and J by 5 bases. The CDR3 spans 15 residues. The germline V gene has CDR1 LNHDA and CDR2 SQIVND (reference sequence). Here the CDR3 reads CASSRTGTGKTEAFF. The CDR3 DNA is TGTGCCAGTAGTCGTACCGGGACAGGTAAAACTGAAGCTTTCTTT.

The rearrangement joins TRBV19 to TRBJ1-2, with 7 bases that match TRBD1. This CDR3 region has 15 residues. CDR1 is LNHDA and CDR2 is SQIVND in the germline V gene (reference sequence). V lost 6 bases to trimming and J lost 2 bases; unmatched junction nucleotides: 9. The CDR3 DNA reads TGTGCCAGTAGCGGACGGGACAGAGACAACTATGGCTACACCTTC. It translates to CASSGRDRDNYGYTF.

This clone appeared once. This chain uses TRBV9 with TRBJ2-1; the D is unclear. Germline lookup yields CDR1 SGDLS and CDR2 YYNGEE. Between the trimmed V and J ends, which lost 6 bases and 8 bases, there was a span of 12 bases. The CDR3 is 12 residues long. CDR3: CASTPLGDEQFF. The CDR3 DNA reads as TGTGCCAGCACCCCCCTAGGTGATGAGCAGTTCTTC.

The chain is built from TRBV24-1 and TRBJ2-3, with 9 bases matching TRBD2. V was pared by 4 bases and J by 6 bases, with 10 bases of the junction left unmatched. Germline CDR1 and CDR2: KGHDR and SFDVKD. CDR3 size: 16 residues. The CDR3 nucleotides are TGTGCCACCAGTGAATTTCGACTAGCGGAGGGGGATACGCAGTATTTT. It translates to CATSEFRLAEGDTQYF.

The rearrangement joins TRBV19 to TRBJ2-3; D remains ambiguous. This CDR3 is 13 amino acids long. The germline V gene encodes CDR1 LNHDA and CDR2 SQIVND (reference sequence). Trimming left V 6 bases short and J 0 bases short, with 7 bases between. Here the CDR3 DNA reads TGTGCCAGTAGGGGCCCTAGCACAGATACGCAGTATTTT. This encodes CASRGPSTDTQYF.

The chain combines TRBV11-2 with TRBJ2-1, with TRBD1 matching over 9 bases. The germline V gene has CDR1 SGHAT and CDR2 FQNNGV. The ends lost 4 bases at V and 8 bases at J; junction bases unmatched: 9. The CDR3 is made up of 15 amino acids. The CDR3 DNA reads TGTGCCAGCAGCTCCGGGACAGGGTCTTTTTATGAGCAGTTCTTC. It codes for CASSSGTGSFYEQFF.

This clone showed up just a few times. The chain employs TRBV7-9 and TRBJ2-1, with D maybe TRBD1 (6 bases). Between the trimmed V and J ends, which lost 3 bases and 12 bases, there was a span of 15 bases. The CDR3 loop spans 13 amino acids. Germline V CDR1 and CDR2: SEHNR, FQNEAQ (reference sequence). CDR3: CASSLRGIRVQFF. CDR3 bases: TGTGCCAGCAGCTTGAGGGGGATCAGGGTGCAGTTCTTC. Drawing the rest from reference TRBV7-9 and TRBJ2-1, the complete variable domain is DTGVSQNPRHKITKRGQNVTFRCDPISEHNRLYWYRQTLGQGPEFLTYFQNEAQLEKSRLLSDRFSAERPKGSFSTLEIQRTEQGDSAMYLCASSLRGIRVQFFGPGTRLTVL.

This CDR3 reads CAWSVQAGAYEQYF. The CDR3 DNA reads TGTGCCTGGAGTGTACAAGCAGGGGCCTACGAGCAGTACTTC. The rearrangement links TRBV30 to TRBJ2-7; D may be TRBD1 (6 bases). The CDR3 contains 14 residues. Germline values: CDR1 GTSNPN, CDR2 SVGIG (reference sequence). Trimming left V 0 bases short and J 2 bases short, with 11 bases between. Combining the CDR3 with reference TRBV30 and TRBJ2-7 gives the whole variable domain SQTIHQWPATLVQPVGSPLSLECTVEGTSNPNLYWYRQAAGRGLQLLFYSVGIGQISSEVPQNLSASRPQDRQFILSSKKLLLSDSGFYLCAWSVQAGAYEQYFGPGTRLTVT.

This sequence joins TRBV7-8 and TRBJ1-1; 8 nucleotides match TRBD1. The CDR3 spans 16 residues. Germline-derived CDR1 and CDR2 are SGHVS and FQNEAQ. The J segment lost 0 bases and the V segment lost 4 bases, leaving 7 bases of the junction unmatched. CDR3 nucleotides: TGTGCCAGCAGCTCAGATCAGGGGGCAGTGAACACTGAAGCTTTCTTT. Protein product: CASSSDQGAVNTEAFF. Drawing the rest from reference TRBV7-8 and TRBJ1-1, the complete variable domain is GAGVSQSPRYKVAKRGQDVALRCDPISGHVSLFWYQQALGQGPEFLTYFQNEAQLDKSGLPSDRFFAERPEGSVSTLKIQRTQQEDSAVYLCASSSDQGAVNTEAFFGQGTRLTVV.

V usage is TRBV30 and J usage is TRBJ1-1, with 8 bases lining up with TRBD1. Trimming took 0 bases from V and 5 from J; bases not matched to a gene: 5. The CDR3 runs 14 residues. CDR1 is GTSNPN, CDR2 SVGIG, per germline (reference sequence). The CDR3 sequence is CAWSVPRGRTEAFF. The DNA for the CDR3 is TGTGCCTGGAGTGTTCCCAGGGGGCGGACTGAAGCTTTCTTT.

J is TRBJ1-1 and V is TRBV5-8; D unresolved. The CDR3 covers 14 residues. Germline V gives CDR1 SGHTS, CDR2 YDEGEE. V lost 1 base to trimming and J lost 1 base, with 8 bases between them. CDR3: CASSLSGRNTEAFF. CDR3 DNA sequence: TGTGCCAGCAGCTTGAGTGGCCGGAACACTGAAGCTTTCTTT. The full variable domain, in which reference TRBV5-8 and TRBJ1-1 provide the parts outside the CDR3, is EAGVTQSPTHLIKTRGQQATLRCSPISGHTSVYWYQQALGLGLQFLLWYDEGEERNRGNFPPRFSGRQFPNYSSELNVNALELEDSALYLCASSLSGRNTEAFFGQGTRLTVV.

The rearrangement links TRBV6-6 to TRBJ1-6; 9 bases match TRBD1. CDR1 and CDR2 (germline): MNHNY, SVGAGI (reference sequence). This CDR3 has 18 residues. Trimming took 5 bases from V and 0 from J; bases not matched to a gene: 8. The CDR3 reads CASSPRDRDSSYNSPLHF. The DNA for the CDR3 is TGTGCCAGCAGTCCCCGGGACAGGGACAGCTCCTATAATTCACCCCTCCACTTT.

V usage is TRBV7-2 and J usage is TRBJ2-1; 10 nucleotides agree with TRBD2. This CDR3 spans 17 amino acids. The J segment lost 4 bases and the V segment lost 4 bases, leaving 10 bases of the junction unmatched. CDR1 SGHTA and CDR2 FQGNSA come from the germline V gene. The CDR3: CASSSRPLAGAYNEQFF. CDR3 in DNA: TGTGCCAGCAGCTCGCGACCTCTAGCGGGAGCTTACAATGAGCAGTTCTTC.

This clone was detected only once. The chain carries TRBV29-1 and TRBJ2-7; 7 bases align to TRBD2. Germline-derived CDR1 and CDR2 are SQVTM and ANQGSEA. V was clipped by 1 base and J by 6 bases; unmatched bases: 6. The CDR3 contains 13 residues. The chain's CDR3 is CSVEASGSGEQYF. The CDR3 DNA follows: TGCAGCGTTGAAGCTAGCGGATCGGGCGAGCAGTACTTC.

The CDR3 region has the DNA TGTGCCTGGAGTGGACAGCCCTTTAGCAATCAGCCCCAGCATTTT. Translating it yields CAWSGQPFSNQPQHF. The chain employs TRBV30 and TRBJ1-5; maybe TRBD1 (5 bases). The CDR3 has 15 amino acids. Trimming removed 1 base at V and 0 bases at J, with 10 bases between. CDR1 and CDR2 from the germline V gene are GTSNPN and SVGIG (reference sequence).

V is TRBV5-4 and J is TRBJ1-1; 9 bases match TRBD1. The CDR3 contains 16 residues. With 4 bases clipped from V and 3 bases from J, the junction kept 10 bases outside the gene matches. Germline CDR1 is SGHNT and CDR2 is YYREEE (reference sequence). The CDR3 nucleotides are TGTGCCAGCAGCACAACGGGACAGGGCACGGACACTGAAGCTTTCTTT. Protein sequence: CASSTTGQGTDTEAFF.

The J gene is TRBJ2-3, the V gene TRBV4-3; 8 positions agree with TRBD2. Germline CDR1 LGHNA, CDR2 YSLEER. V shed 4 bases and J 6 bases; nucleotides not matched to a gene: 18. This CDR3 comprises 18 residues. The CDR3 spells CASSPGRASGLRGDTQYF. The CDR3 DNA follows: TGCGCCAGCAGCCCAGGGCGGGCTAGCGGGTTAAGGGGGGATACGCAGTATTTT.

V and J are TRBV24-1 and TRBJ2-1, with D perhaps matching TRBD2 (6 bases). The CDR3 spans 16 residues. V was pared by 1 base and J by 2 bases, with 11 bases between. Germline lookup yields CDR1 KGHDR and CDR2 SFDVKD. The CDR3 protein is CATSDFGGRAYNEQFF. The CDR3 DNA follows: TGTGCCACCAGTGATTTCGGAGGGCGCGCCTACAATGAGCAGTTCTTC.